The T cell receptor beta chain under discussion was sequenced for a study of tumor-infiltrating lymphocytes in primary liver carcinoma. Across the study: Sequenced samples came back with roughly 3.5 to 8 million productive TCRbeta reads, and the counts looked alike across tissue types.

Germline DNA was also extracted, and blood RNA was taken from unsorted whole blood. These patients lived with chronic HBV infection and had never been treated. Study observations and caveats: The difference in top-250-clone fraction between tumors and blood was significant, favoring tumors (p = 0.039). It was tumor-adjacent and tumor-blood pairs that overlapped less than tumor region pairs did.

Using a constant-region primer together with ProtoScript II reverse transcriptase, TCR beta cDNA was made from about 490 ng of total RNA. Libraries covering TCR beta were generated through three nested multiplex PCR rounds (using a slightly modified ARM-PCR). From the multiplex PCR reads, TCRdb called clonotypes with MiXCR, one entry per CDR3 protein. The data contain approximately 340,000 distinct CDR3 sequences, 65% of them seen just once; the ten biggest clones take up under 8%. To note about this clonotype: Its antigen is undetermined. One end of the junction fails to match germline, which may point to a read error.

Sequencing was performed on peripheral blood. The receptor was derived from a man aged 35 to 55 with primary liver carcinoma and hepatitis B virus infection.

Here the CDR3 DNA reads TGTGCCAGCAGCCAAGTTAGCGGGAGTAACTACGAGCAGTGCTTC. Amino acid sequence: CASSQVSGSNYEQCF. The V call is TRBV4-2, the J call TRBJ2-7, with TRBD2 matching over 9 bases. CDR3 length equals 15 residues. The germline V gene has CDR1 LGHNA and CDR2 YNFKEQ.